A selection of T cell receptor beta chains follows, all from one sample in a study of T cell changes during pregnancy in multiple sclerosis. TCRdb's table, derived via immunoSEQ multiplex PCR, lists solely in-frame clones and lacks some. The sample has 70,000 to 100,000 clones, under 95% seen once; the top ten hold 1.5% to 1.9%. Sequencing used peripheral blood, obtained in the first trimester of pregnancy. Receptor source: a female donor with multiple sclerosis, enrolled in a pregnancy study. Each CDR3 is given with its conserved first and last residue. D genes are given only for firm matches. Only some rows state a clone size, as once, few, many or a class for expanded clones.

D gene: -; clone size: -; J gene: TRBJ2-3; V gene: TRBV5-4; CDR3 protein: CASSLDGKADTQYF; CDR3 DNA: TGTGCCAGCAGCTTAGACGGGAAGGCAGATACGCAGTATTTT
D gene: TRBD1; clone size: -; J gene: TRBJ2-1; V gene: TRBV6-1; CDR3 protein: CASSEMQVDRGVHEQFF; CDR3 DNA: TGTGCCAGCAGTGAAATGCAAGTGGACAGGGGTGTACATGAGCAGTTCTTC
D gene: -; clone size: -; J gene: TRBJ2-2; V gene: TRBV7-2; CDR3 protein: CASSPLTTGELFF; CDR3 DNA: TGTGCCAGCAGCCCCCTAACCACCGGGGAGCTGTTTTTT
D gene: -; clone size: -; J gene: TRBJ2-1; V gene: TRBV5-1; CDR3 protein: CASSLGLYTFF; CDR3 DNA: TGCGCCAGCAGCTTGGGGCTGTATACGTTCTTC
D gene: -; clone size: once; J gene: TRBJ2-5; V gene: TRBV7-6; CDR3 protein: CASSLGGAQYF; CDR3 DNA: TGTGCCAGCAGCTTAGGGGGGGCCCAGTACTTC
D gene: -; clone size: -; J gene: TRBJ2-2; V gene: TRBV7-6; CDR3 protein: CASSLAKDRPNTGELFF; CDR3 DNA: TGTGCCAGCAGCTTAGCCAAAGACAGGCCGAACACCGGGGAGCTGTTTTTT
D gene: -; clone size: -; J gene: TRBJ2-3; V gene: TRBV6-1; CDR3 protein: CASREFGTDTQYF; CDR3 DNA: TGTGCCAGCAGGGAGTTCGGCACAGATACGCAGTATTTT
D gene: -; clone size: -; J gene: TRBJ1-1; V gene: TRBV11-3; CDR3 protein: CASSFTQNTEAFF; CDR3 DNA: TGTGCCAGCAGCTTTACTCAGAACACTGAAGCTTTCTTT
D gene: -; clone size: -; J gene: TRBJ1-5; V gene: TRBV11-2; CDR3 protein: CASSLTGSMGVGEPQHF; CDR3 DNA: TGTGCCAGCAGCTTAACAGGGTCAATGGGGGTTGGGGAGCCCCAGCATTTT
D gene: -; clone size: -; J gene: TRBJ2-2; V gene: TRBV27; CDR3 protein: CASSLSFRSSSNTGELFF; CDR3 DNA: TGTGCCAGCAGTTTATCTTTTCGGAGTTCATCTAACACCGGGGAGCTGTTTTTT
D gene: TRBD1; clone size: -; J gene: TRBJ2-3; V gene: TRBV5-4; CDR3 protein: CASSSDRGSTDTQYF; CDR3 DNA: TGTGCCAGCAGCTCGGACAGGGGTAGCACAGATACGCAGTATTTT
D gene: TRBD2; clone size: -; J gene: TRBJ2-7; V gene: TRBV30; CDR3 protein: CAWTGGASYEQYF; CDR3 DNA: TGTGCCTGGACGGGAGGGGCCTCCTACGAGCAGTACTTC
D gene: TRBD1; clone size: -; J gene: TRBJ1-1; V gene: TRBV5-6; CDR3 protein: CASSLGWTGAEAFF; CDR3 DNA: TGTGCCAGCAGCTTGGGGTGGACAGGGGCTGAAGCTTTCTTT
D gene: -; clone size: -; J gene: TRBJ2-1; V gene: TRBV5-6; CDR3 protein: CASSLELTGYNEQFF; CDR3 DNA: TGTGCCAGCAGCTTGGAACTAACAGGATACAATGAGCAGTTCTTC
D gene: TRBD2; clone size: -; J gene: TRBJ2-2; V gene: TRBV2; CDR3 protein: CASRGRLAGDITGELFF; CDR3 DNA: TGTGCCAGCAGGGGACGACTAGCGGGAGACATAACCGGGGAGCTGTTTTTT
D gene: TRBD1; clone size: -; J gene: TRBJ1-5; V gene: TRBV19; CDR3 protein: CASSKRPTGADNQPQHF; CDR3 DNA: TGTGCCAGTAGTAAACGGCCGACAGGGGCCGACAATCAGCCCCAGCATTTT
D gene: -; clone size: -; J gene: TRBJ2-5; V gene: TRBV14; CDR3 protein: CASSRRLVPQETQYF; CDR3 DNA: TGTGCCAGCAGCAGACGACTAGTCCCCCAAGAGACCCAGTACTTC
D gene: TRBD2; clone size: -; J gene: TRBJ2-3; V gene: TRBV5-6; CDR3 protein: CASSLGVGTSGRTTTQYF; CDR3 DNA: TGTGCCAGCAGCTTGGGAGTCGGGACTAGCGGGAGGACCACCACGCAGTATTTT
D gene: TRBD2; clone size: -; J gene: TRBJ2-3; V gene: TRBV7-2; CDR3 protein: CASTGTSGRSTDTQYF; CDR3 DNA: TGTGCCAGCACCGGGACTAGCGGGAGAAGTACAGATACGCAGTATTTT
D gene: -; clone size: -; J gene: TRBJ2-7; V gene: TRBV2; CDR3 protein: CASNRAGRESNEQYF; CDR3 DNA: TGTGCCAGCAATCGGGCGGGAAGGGAGTCCAACGAGCAGTACTTC
D gene: TRBD1; clone size: -; J gene: TRBJ1-2; V gene: TRBV11-2; CDR3 protein: CASSGRQGSNYGYTF; CDR3 DNA: TGTGCCAGCAGCGGCCGACAGGGTAGTAACTATGGCTACACCTTC
D gene: -; clone size: -; J gene: TRBJ2-7; V gene: TRBV5-6; CDR3 protein: CASSLGQGEQYF; CDR3 DNA: TGTGCCAGCAGCTTAGGGCAGGGGGAGCAGTACTTC
D gene: TRBD2; clone size: -; J gene: TRBJ2-7; V gene: TRBV5-6; CDR3 protein: CASSPGTRGFQYEQYF; CDR3 DNA: TGTGCCAGCAGTCCCGGGACTAGAGGGTTTCAGTACGAGCAGTACTTC
D gene: -; clone size: -; J gene: TRBJ2-5; V gene: TRBV21-1; CDR3 protein: CASSPGGGAEETQYF; CDR3 DNA: TGTGCCAGCAGCCCAGGAGGGGGGGCGGAAGAGACCCAGTACTTC
D gene: -; clone size: once; J gene: TRBJ2-1; V gene: TRBV4-2; CDR3 protein: CASSQERGGEQFF; CDR3 DNA: TGTGCCAGCAGCCAAGAACGGGGAGGAGAGCAGTTCTTC
D gene: TRBD1; clone size: -; J gene: TRBJ2-1; V gene: TRBV6-1; CDR3 protein: CASSGDRGVFDNEQFF; CDR3 DNA: TGTGCCAGCAGTGGGGACAGGGGAGTCTTCGACAATGAGCAGTTCTTC
D gene: TRBD2; clone size: -; J gene: TRBJ2-1; V gene: TRBV7-3; CDR3 protein: CASSLKSGRVDEQFF; CDR3 DNA: TGTGCCAGCAGCTTAAAAAGCGGGAGGGTCGATGAGCAGTTCTTC
D gene: -; clone size: once; J gene: TRBJ2-1; V gene: TRBV7-8; CDR3 protein: CASSTRTETNEQFF; CDR3 DNA: TGTGCCAGCAGTACGAGGACAGAGACCAATGAGCAGTTCTTC
D gene: TRBD2; clone size: -; J gene: TRBJ2-3; V gene: TRBV6-1; CDR3 protein: CASSPSGADTQYF; CDR3 DNA: TGTGCCAGCAGTCCTAGCGGGGCAGATACGCAGTATTTT
D gene: TRBD1; clone size: -; J gene: TRBJ1-2; V gene: TRBV10-3; CDR3 protein: CAIRDTGGYGYTF; CDR3 DNA: TGTGCCATCCGGGACACAGGGGGCTATGGCTACACCTTC
D gene: -; clone size: -; J gene: TRBJ2-3; V gene: TRBV30; CDR3 protein: CAWSVLSGSTDTQYF; CDR3 DNA: TGTGCCTGGAGTGTACTGAGCGGGAGCACAGATACGCAGTATTTT
D gene: -; clone size: -; J gene: TRBJ2-1; V gene: TRBV14; CDR3 protein: CASSQSGDNEQFF; CDR3 DNA: TGTGCCAGCAGCCAATCGGGGGACAATGAGCAGTTCTTC
D gene: -; clone size: -; J gene: TRBJ2-7; V gene: TRBV10-2; CDR3 protein: CASSESPLPSYEQYF; CDR3 DNA: TGCGCCAGCAGTGAGTCTCCCCTCCCCTCCTACGAGCAGTACTTC
D gene: -; clone size: -; J gene: TRBJ1-1; V gene: TRBV19; CDR3 protein: CASSTQGRGLGAFDTEAFF; CDR3 DNA: TGTGCCAGTAGTACGCAAGGGAGGGGCTTGGGCGCCTTCGACACTGAAGCTTTCTTT
D gene: -; clone size: -; J gene: TRBJ1-1; V gene: TRBV5-6; CDR3 protein: CASSWAGNTEAFF; CDR3 DNA: TGTGCCAGCAGCTGGGCTGGGAACACTGAAGCTTTCTTT
D gene: -; clone size: -; J gene: TRBJ1-1; V gene: TRBV6-6; CDR3 protein: CASSGGAAFF; CDR3 DNA: TGTGCCAGCAGTGGCGGGGCAGCTTTCTTT
D gene: -; clone size: -; J gene: TRBJ1-5; V gene: TRBV7-2; CDR3 protein: CASSLGPNSNQPQHF; CDR3 DNA: TGTGCCAGCAGCTTAGGTCCCAATAGCAATCAGCCCCAGCATTTT
D gene: TRBD2; clone size: -; J gene: TRBJ2-2; V gene: TRBV18; CDR3 protein: CASSPPRLAGNTGELFF; CDR3 DNA: TGTGCCAGCTCACCACCGAGACTAGCGGGGAACACCGGGGAGCTGTTTTTT
D gene: -; clone size: -; J gene: TRBJ1-1; V gene: TRBV5-1; CDR3 protein: CASSLGGGETEAFF; CDR3 DNA: TGCGCCAGCAGCTTGGGCGGGGGCGAGACTGAAGCTTTCTTT
D gene: TRBD1; clone size: once; J gene: TRBJ2-5; V gene: TRBV7-9; CDR3 protein: CASSSSDRGYQETQYF; CDR3 DNA: TGTGCCAGCAGCTCCAGTGACAGGGGGTACCAAGAGACCCAGTACTTC
D gene: -; clone size: once; J gene: TRBJ2-7; V gene: TRBV7-9; CDR3 protein: CASSPGTPPVGEQYF; CDR3 DNA: TGTGCCAGCAGCCCCGGGACACCCCCGGTCGGCGAGCAGTACTTC
D gene: -; clone size: -; J gene: TRBJ1-1; V gene: TRBV27; CDR3 protein: CASSLSVGGTEAFF; CDR3 DNA: TGTGCCAGCAGTTTATCAGTGGGAGGCACTGAAGCTTTCTTT
D gene: TRBD1; clone size: once; J gene: TRBJ2-7; V gene: TRBV6-5; CDR3 protein: CASSLGTGWEQYF; CDR3 DNA: TGTGCCAGCAGTCTGGGGACAGGCTGGGAGCAGTACTTC
D gene: TRBD2; clone size: -; J gene: TRBJ2-5; V gene: TRBV7-8; CDR3 protein: CASSLVAGGGQETQYF; CDR3 DNA: TGTGCCAGCAGCTTAGTCGCCGGGGGGGGCCAAGAGACCCAGTACTTC
D gene: TRBD1; clone size: many; J gene: TRBJ2-7; V gene: TRBV4-1; CDR3 protein: CASSQVQGGQGRLNF; CDR3 DNA: TGCGCCAGCAGCCAAGTACAGGGAGGACAGGGGAGGCTAAACTTC
D gene: -; clone size: few; J gene: TRBJ1-2; V gene: TRBV6-6; CDR3 protein: CASSYYATAGSGYTF; CDR3 DNA: TGTGCCAGCAGTTACTACGCGACAGCCGGAAGTGGCTACACCTTC
D gene: -; clone size: -; J gene: TRBJ1-2; V gene: TRBV7-9; CDR3 protein: CASSLSLQAYGYTF; CDR3 DNA: TGTGCCAGCAGCTTATCTTTACAGGCCTATGGCTACACCTTC
D gene: TRBD2; clone size: -; J gene: TRBJ2-1; V gene: TRBV18; CDR3 protein: CASSPAVAGNEQFF; CDR3 DNA: TGTGCCAGCTCACCAGCTGTAGCGGGTAATGAGCAGTTCTTC
D gene: -; clone size: -; J gene: TRBJ1-5; V gene: TRBV21-1; CDR3 protein: CASSKVSGQANQPQHF; CDR3 DNA: TGTGCCAGCAGCAAAGTTTCTGGACAGGCAAATCAGCCCCAGCATTTT
D gene: -; clone size: once; J gene: TRBJ1-5; V gene: TRBV5-8; CDR3 protein: CASSLAPGLPIDQPQHF; CDR3 DNA: TGTGCCAGCAGCTTGGCCCCAGGGCTACCGATTGATCAGCCCCAGCATTTT
D gene: -; clone size: -; J gene: TRBJ2-3; V gene: TRBV6-1; CDR3 protein: CASSEIRERDTQYF; CDR3 DNA: TGTGCCAGCAGTGAAATTAGGGAGAGGGATACGCAGTATTTT
D gene: TRBD1; clone size: -; J gene: TRBJ2-1; V gene: TRBV5-1; CDR3 protein: CASSLEGQGGRSEQFF; CDR3 DNA: TGCGCCAGCAGCTTGGAGGGACAGGGGGGAAGGAGTGAGCAGTTCTTC
D gene: TRBD2; clone size: -; J gene: TRBJ2-1; V gene: TRBV6-1; CDR3 protein: CASSGGLAANYNEQFF; CDR3 DNA: TGTGCCAGCAGTGGGGGACTAGCGGCAAATTACAATGAGCAGTTCTTC